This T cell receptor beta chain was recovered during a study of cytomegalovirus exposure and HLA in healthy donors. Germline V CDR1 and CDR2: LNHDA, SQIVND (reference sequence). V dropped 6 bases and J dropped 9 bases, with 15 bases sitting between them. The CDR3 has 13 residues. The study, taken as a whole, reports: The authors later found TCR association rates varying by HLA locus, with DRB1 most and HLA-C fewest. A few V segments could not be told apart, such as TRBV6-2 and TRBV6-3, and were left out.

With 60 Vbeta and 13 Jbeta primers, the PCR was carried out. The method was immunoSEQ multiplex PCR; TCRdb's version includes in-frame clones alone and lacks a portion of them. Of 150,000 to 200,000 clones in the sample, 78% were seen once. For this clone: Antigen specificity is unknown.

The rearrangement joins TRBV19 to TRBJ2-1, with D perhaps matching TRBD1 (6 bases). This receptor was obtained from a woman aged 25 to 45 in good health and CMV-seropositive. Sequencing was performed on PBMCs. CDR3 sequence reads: CASRNTGWIEQFF. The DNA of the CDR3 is TGTGCCAGTAGAAACACAGGGTGGATTGAGCAGTTCTTC.